The clone carrying this T cell receptor beta chain occurred many times. What it binds is not known. Trimming took off 0 bases at V and 4 bases at J, with 4 bases between the two ends. CDR3 length: 13 residues. Germline V gene lookup returns CDR1 LGHDT and CDR2 YNNKEL (reference sequence). The sample comes from a study of spatial heterogeneity in lung cancer. Across the whole study: Raw reads contained each unique TCR and UMI combination more than ten times on average.

Overall study findings and caveats: More often at tumor resection than at routine follow-up, ubiquitous expanded tumor TCRs were detected in the blood.

Each CDR3 protein gets one entry after TCRdb re-called the 5' RACE reads with MiXCR. Of more than 50,000 distinct CDR3 sequences detected, roughly 7% appear once; the ten largest clones hold approximately 2.6%. Time point noted: sample taken at primary tumor resection. Extraction of whole RNA from tumor, nontumor lung or frozen PBMC preceded unsorted sequencing. Untreated early-stage non-small cell lung cancer patients, 70 to 85 in total, were the donors. The rearrangement uses TRBV3-1 and TRBJ1-3, with D unresolved. The starting material was PBMCs, obtained at surgery. The sequence was collected from a female donor with early-stage non-small cell lung cancer. DNA for the CDR3: TGTGCCAGCAGCCAAGACGGCGGAAACACCATATATTTT. Protein sequence: CASSQDGGNTIYF.